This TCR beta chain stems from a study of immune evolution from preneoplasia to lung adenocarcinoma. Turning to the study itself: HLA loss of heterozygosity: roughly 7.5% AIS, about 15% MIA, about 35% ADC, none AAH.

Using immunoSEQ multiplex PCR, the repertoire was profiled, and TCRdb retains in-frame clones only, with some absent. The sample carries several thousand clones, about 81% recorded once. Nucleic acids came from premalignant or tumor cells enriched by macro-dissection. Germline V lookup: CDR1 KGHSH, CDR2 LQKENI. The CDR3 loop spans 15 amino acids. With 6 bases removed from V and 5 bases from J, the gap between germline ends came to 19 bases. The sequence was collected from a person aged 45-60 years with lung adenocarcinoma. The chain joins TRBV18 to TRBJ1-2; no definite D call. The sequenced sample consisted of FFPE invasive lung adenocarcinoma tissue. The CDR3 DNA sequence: TGTGCCAGCTCGCCAGAGGCCATCCCGGTTTATGGCTACACCTTC. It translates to CASSPEAIPVYGYTF. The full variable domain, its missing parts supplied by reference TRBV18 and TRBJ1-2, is NAGVMQNPRHLVRRRGQEARLRCSPMKGHSHVYWYRQLPEEGLKFMVYLQKENIIDESGMPKERFSAEFPKEGPSILRIQQVVRGDSAAYFCASSPEAIPVYGYTFGSGTRLTVV.